Listed below are T cell receptor beta chains from one sample, sequenced in a study of T cells in Graves' hyperthyroidism and ophthalmopathy. TCRdb analysed the multiplex PCR reads with MiXCR anew, one entry per CDR3 protein. Of around 690,000 distinct CDR3 sequences in the sample, 20% were seen once. The sequenced sample consisted of blood. The receptors were gathered from a man in his thirties or forties with Graves' ophthalmopathy. Both conserved end residues are part of each CDR3. The D gene is left open where the match is weak. Rows give clone size only sometimes, using once, few, many, or a class for an expanded clone.

clone_size	d_call	v_call	j_call	cdr3_nt	cdr3_aa
.	.	TRBV29-1	TRBJ2-7	TGCAGCGTTCGGCCGGGGGCGGGCGAGCAGTACTTC	CSVRPGAGEQYF
.	TRBD2	TRBV6-5	TRBJ2-1	TGTGCCAGCAGTTATACGTTAGCGGGAGGTCTGTTCTTC	CASSYTLAGGLFF
many	TRBD1	TRBV28	TRBJ1-5	TGTGCCAGCAGTCCCTTTGACAGGGACAATCAGCCCCAGCATTTT	CASSPFDRDNQPQHF
few	TRBD2	TRBV15	TRBJ2-1	TGTGCCACCAGCAGGTTTTCGACTAGCGGGAGGGCCTTTGACCGCCGCAATGAGCAGTTCTTC	CATSRFSTSGRAFDRRNEQFF
.	TRBD2	TRBV20-1	TRBJ2-3	TGCAGTGCCTCCCCTGGACTAGCGGGAGGGCCAACAGATACGCAGTATTTT	CSASPGLAGGPTDTQYF
many	TRBD1	TRBV5-1	TRBJ1-4	TGCGCCAGCAGCCCACAGGGGCCGACTAATGAAAAACTGTTTTTT	CASSPQGPTNEKLFF
few	.	TRBV19	TRBJ2-7	TGTGCCAGTAGTTTCCGCAGGGAGGCCTCCTGGGAGCAGTACTTC	CASSFRREASWEQYF
once	TRBD1	TRBV29-1	TRBJ1-1	TGCAGCGTTATGACAGGGTTGAACACTGAAGCTTTCTTT	CSVMTGLNTEAFF
many	.	TRBV7-2	TRBJ2-1	TGTGCCAGCAGCTTAAAGGGGTTGGTGGACAATGAGCAGTTCTTC	CASSLKGLVDNEQFF
many	.	TRBV6-2/TRBV6-3	TRBJ1-1	TGTGCCAGCAGTTACCCCCGGACAGAAGAAAACACTGAAGCTTTCTTT	CASSYPRTEENTEAFF
.	.	TRBV2	TRBJ2-1	TGTGCCAGCAGTGTGACAGAGCAGTTCTTC	CASSVTEQFF
few	TRBD2	TRBV20-1	TRBJ2-2	TGCAGTGCTAGGAGCGGGAGGTACACCGGGGAGCTGTTTTTT	CSARSGRYTGELFF
many	.	TRBV20-1	TRBJ1-1	TGCAGGGCTTTTGGGGCTGAAGCTTTCTTT	CRAFGAEAFF
many	.	TRBV20-1	TRBJ1-5	TGCAGTTGGACTTCGGCCAATAATCAGCCCCAGCATTTT	CSWTSANNQPQHF
.	TRBD2	TRBV15	TRBJ2-7	TGTGCCACCAGCAGGGGACTAGCGATAGAGTACGAGCAGTACTTC	CATSRGLAIEYEQYF
few	.	TRBV28	TRBJ1-1	TGTGCCAGCAGTCAAGCATGGGTGAACACTGAAGCTTTCTTT	CASSQAWVNTEAFF
.	.	TRBV4-3	TRBJ1-2	TGCGCCAGCAGCCAAGTTGGCGGGGCTAATGGCTACACCTTC	CASSQVGGANGYTF
.	.	TRBV30	TRBJ1-1	TGTGCCTGGAGTGGGGTCAAAGCTTTCTTT	CAWSGVKAFF
few	TRBD2	TRBV5-5	TRBJ2-1	TGTGCCAGCAGCTCAGAAAGCGGGAGCGGGTCTGAGCAGTTCTTC	CASSSESGSGSEQFF
few	TRBD1	TRBV7-2	TRBJ1-6	TGTGCCAGCACCCCAGAGGGGACAGGGGATTCACCCCTCCACTTT	CASTPEGTGDSPLHF
few	.	TRBV4-1	TRBJ2-3	TGCGCCAGCAGCCAAGTAGAGGGGACAGATACGCAGTATTTT	CASSQVEGTDTQYF
.	.	TRBV10-3	TRBJ2-7	TGTGCCATCAGTGAGAGTAGCGGACCATCTTACGAGCAGTACTTC	CAISESSGPSYEQYF
many	TRBD1	TRBV5-5	TRBJ1-2	TGTGCCAGCAGCCCGGGACAGGGCTCTGCGAACTATGGCTACACCTTC	CASSPGQGSANYGYTF
.	TRBD2	TRBV24-1	TRBJ2-2	TGTGCCACCAGTGAGATAGCGGGAGGGTACACCGGGGAGCTGTTTTTT	CATSEIAGGYTGELFF
.	TRBD2	TRBV5-4	TRBJ2-4	TGTGCCAGCAGCTTCTCTAGCGGGGGGCTAGCCAAAAACATTCAGTACTTC	CASSFSSGGLAKNIQYF
.	.	TRBV20-1	TRBJ2-3	TGCAGTGCGCCCGGACTTACAGATACGCAGTATTTT	CSAPGLTDTQYF
few	.	TRBV19	TRBJ2-7	TGTGCCAGTAGTATTTCTTCCTCCTACGAGCAGTACTTC	CASSISSSYEQYF
.	.	TRBV25-1	TRBJ2-1	TGTGCCAGCAGTGAATCACCCAGTGCAGGGGCCAATGAGCAGTTCTTC	CASSESPSAGANEQFF
many	TRBD1	TRBV7-3	TRBJ2-3	TGTGCCAGCAGCTTAGGGACAGTTCGAGATACGCAGTATTTT	CASSLGTVRDTQYF
many	.	TRBV4-1	TRBJ2-7	TGCGCCAGCAGCCAAGAGACGGACTACGAGCAGTACTTC	CASSQETDYEQYF
.	TRBD1	TRBV5-5	TRBJ2-2	TGTGCCAGCAGCTTTCGGACAGGGTCCCCCGGGGAGCTGTTTTTT	CASSFRTGSPGELFF
.	.	TRBV12-3/TRBV12-4	TRBJ1-5	TGTGCCAGCAGGGGTGGGACAACTGAGAGTCAGCCCCAGCATTTT	CASRGGTTESQPQHF
many	TRBD2	TRBV2	TRBJ2-1	TGTGCCAGCAGTCCTCGAATAGCGGGAGTGGGAAATGAGCAGTTCTTC	CASSPRIAGVGNEQFF
few	TRBD1	TRBV6-1	TRBJ1-5	TGTGCCAGCCGGAGGGTAGGGGGCGGACTAAATCAGCCCCAGCATTTT	CASRRVGGGLNQPQHF
many	.	TRBV7-2	TRBJ2-3	TGTGCCAGCAGCTTCGTAGGGGGTGCAGATACGCAGTATTTT	CASSFVGGADTQYF
few	.	TRBV27	TRBJ1-3	TGTGCCAGCAGCAGGGGCTTAGCGGGAAACACCATATATTTT	CASSRGLAGNTIYF